This T cell receptor (beta chain) was sequenced for a study of blood T cell repertoires in COVID-19. Overall study: Sample material is recorded as cDNA or gDNA derived from T cells, B-cell-depleted T cells, or PBMCs.

The study recruited people aged about 18 to 89 years across about 25 US areas. Trimming at V came to 4 bases and at J to 1 base, leaving 2 bases not matched to a gene. CDR1 LGHNA and CDR2 YSLEER come from the germline V gene. The CDR3 has 14 residues. Original processing notes: The authors estimated nucleated cell counts from reference gene primer amplification. TCRdb's table, derived via immunoSEQ multiplex PCR, lists solely in-frame clones and lacks some. That table furnishes V, J and clone size, whereas the DNA furnished D and trimming. This table holds about 270,000 clones, around 89% found once. Sequencing used PBMCs or T cells enriched from blood (not recorded which). The receptor's source is a woman younger than 45 with acute COVID-19. The chain joins TRBV4-3 to TRBJ2-7, with TRBD1 identical over 9 bases. CDR3 sequence (DNA): TGCGCCAGCAGCCGAGACAGGGGGTCCTACGAGCAGTACTTC. Translation: CASSRDRGSYEQYF.